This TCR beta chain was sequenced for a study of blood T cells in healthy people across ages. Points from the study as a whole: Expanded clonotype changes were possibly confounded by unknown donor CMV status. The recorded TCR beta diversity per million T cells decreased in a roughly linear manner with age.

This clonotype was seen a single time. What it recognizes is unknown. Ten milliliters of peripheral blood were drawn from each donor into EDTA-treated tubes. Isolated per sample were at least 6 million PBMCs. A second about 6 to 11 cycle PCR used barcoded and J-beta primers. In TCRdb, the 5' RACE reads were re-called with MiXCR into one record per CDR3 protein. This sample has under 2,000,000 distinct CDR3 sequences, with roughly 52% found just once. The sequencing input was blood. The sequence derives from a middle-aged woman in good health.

CDR3 loop: CASSYGPKAYF. The CDR3 nucleotides are TGTGCCAGCAGTTATGGACCTAAGGCGTACTTC. The rearrangement joins TRBV6-2 or TRBV6-3 to TRBJ2-5, with D hard to call. The V and J ends lost 3 bases and 13 bases respectively, with 12 bases between them. Per germline, CDR1 MNHEY and CDR2 SVGEGT. This CDR3 is 11 amino acids long.